A selection of T cell receptor beta chains follows, all from one sample in a study of human T cells and chemical hapten exposure. TCRdb reanalysed the RACE reads using MiXCR and keeps one entry per CDR3 protein. The repertoire has over 85,000 distinct CDR3 sequences, under 15% of them found once; the top ten carry over 2%. The sample in question was whole blood, obtained in connection with sensitization to the hapten diphenylcyclopropenone (DPC). The receptors come from a woman in her thirties or forties with alopecia areata. Some clones in this sample may be carry-over from other donors' samples. The conserved cysteine and the conserved F or W are not part of the CDR3 here. Each record gives: V gene, CDR3 length, CDR3 protein.

>TRBV4-1|10
ASSQDRGEQF
>TRBV2|12
ASSEGSAGNEQF
>TRBV12-3/TRBV12-4|14
ASTPPARSSYNEQF
>TRBV29-1|13
SAMTGVATNEKLF
>TRBV29-1|12
SVAVGSETDTQY
>TRBV28|11
ASSPSGSGEQY
>TRBV28|15
ASSLSRGLVGANVLT
>TRBV5-1|13
ASSLAGLESHEQF
>TRBV20-1|12
SASGGNEINEQF
>TRBV6-2/TRBV6-3|13
ASSYFGRAPDEQY
>TRBV11-2|10
ASSFGGTEAF
>TRBV7-2|14
ASSLEGHLGPGELF
>TRBV3-1|11
ASSQQPGLTQY
>TRBV19|14
ASTPLHQRSTDTQY
>TRBV3-1|12
ASSQGQGGQPQH
>TRBV28|11
ASRGPGGTEAF
>TRBV27|11
ASSWTSNQPQH
>TRBV5-1|12
ASSGGQPNEKLF
>TRBV18|12
ASSPRGGNEKLF
>TRBV10-3|13
AISERLGSTDTQY
>TRBV18|14
ASSPPVAAITDTQY
>TRBV7-9|13
ATLRGTGRTGELF
>TRBV20-1|10
SARASNYGYT
>TRBV20-1|11
SAKGPPPNEQF
>TRBV6-5|13
ARGGSGCREETQY
>TRBV29-1|12
SVGWQAALNEQF
>TRBV27|14
ASSSPGQAINSPLH
>TRBV30|11
AWSYRGGETQY
>TRBV20-1|11
SALGQSGQPQH